These 7 T cell receptor beta chains came from one sample sequenced in a study of T-cell memory formation after mild COVID-19. TCRdb reprocessed the 5' RACE reads via MiXCR and lists one record per CDR3 protein. Of 300,000 to 400,000 distinct CDR3 sequences listed, around a sixth are singletons. Sequencing input: PBMCs or a T cell subset sorted from them (not recorded which). These TCRs come from a man younger than 30 who had mild COVID-19 (a few samples of this study predate the infection). Cell type and time point are not known.

This clonotype was detected a few times. CDR3 residues: CASSRISGGEETQYF. The CDR3 DNA reads as TGTGCCAGCAGTCGCATTAGCGGGGGCGAAGAGACCCAGTACTTC. This chain uses TRBV12-3 or TRBV12-4 with TRBJ2-5; 9 bases align to TRBD2. Unmatched junction bases numbered 7, after V lost 5 bases and J lost 3 bases. The CDR3 has 15 amino acids.

This clonotype was counted only a few times. This chain joins TRBV5-1 and TRBJ2-7, with TRBD1 matching over 7 bases. Germline assignment: CDR1 SGHRS and CDR2 YFSETQ. CDR3 size: 13 residues. Trimming took 1 base from V and 7 from J; bases not matched to a gene: 5. The CDR3 region is CASSLSPGGEQYV. DNA of the CDR3: TGCGCCAGCAGCTTGAGCCCAGGGGGTGAGCAGTACGTC.

This clonotype has more than one count but fewer than ten. The chain combines TRBV7-2 with TRBJ1-1; 7 bases align to TRBD1. The germline CDR1 and CDR2 sequences are SGHTA and FQGNSA. With V trimmed by 5 bases and J by 8 bases, 11 bases remained unmatched. The CDR3 has 14 residues. CDR3 region: CASSLTRGGGEAFF. CDR3 sequence (DNA): TGTGCCAGCAGCCTCACCCGGGGAGGGGGCGAAGCTTTCTTT.

The gene calls are TRBV20-1 and TRBJ2-2, with D possibly being TRBD1 (5 bases). Germline V CDR1 and CDR2: DFQATT, SNEGSKA (reference sequence). The CDR3 is 14 amino acids. The V gene lost 2 bases and the J gene lost 4 bases, with 11 bases spanning the gap. This CDR3 is CSARFRASTGELFF. In nucleotides, the CDR3 is TGCAGTGCTAGATTCAGGGCAAGCACCGGGGAGCTGTTTTTT.

This clonotype was observed a handful of times. The chain is built from TRBV6-2 or TRBV6-3 and TRBJ1-2, with unresolved D. V shed 7 bases and J shed 2 bases, with 11 bases lying between them. CDR1 is MNHEY, CDR2 SVGEGT, per germline. CDR3 length equals 13 residues. The CDR3 region has the DNA TGTGCCAGCACCCCCGACGGGAACTATGGCTACACCTTC. The encoded protein is CASTPDGNYGYTF.

This clonotype was recorded many times. The chain carries TRBV12-3 or TRBV12-4 and TRBJ2-3; D ambiguous. V was shortened by 2 bases and J by 3 bases, with 6 bases between the two germline ends. The CDR3 covers 13 residues. DNA for the CDR3: TGTGCCAGCAGTTTAAAGCAGACAGATACGCAGTATTTT. Amino acids: CASSLKQTDTQYF.

This chain joins TRBV20-1 and TRBJ2-7; 8 bases align to TRBD2. The CDR3 contains 13 residues. Per germline, CDR1 DFQATT and CDR2 SNEGSKA (reference sequence). Germline trimming cut 6 bases from V and 2 bases from J; bases unmatched to any gene: 6. CDR3 residues: CSASSGGPYEQYV. The CDR3 DNA follows: TGCAGTGCCAGCAGCGGGGGCCCCTACGAGCAGTACGTC.